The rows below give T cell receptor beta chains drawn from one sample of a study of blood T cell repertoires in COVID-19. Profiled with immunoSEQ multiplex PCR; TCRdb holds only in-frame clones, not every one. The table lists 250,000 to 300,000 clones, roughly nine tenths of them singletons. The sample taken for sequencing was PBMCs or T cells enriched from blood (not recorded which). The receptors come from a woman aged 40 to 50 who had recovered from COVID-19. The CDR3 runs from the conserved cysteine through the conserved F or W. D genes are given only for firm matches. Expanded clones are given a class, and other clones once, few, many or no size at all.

TGTGCCAGCAGCCAAGGGGACAGGGGGCAAACAGATACGCAGTATTTT	CASSQGDRGQTDTQYF	TRBD1	TRBJ2-3	TRBV3-1/TRBV3-2	-
TGCAGTGCTAATGATCCCTCAGGGACAAATGGCTACACCTTC	CSANDPSGTNGYTF	-	TRBJ1-2	TRBV20-1	-
TGTGCCAGCAGTTTGCGGGACAGCCATCGCTACACCTTC	CASSLRDSHRYTF	TRBD1	TRBJ1-2	TRBV27	-
TGCGCCAGCAGCCTTTTCATAACAGAGGGCACTGAAGCTTTCTTT	CASSLFITEGTEAFF	-	TRBJ1-1	TRBV4-1	-
TGTGCCACCAGCAGAGAGGACGGGATCTACGAGCAGTACTTC	CATSREDGIYEQYF	-	TRBJ2-7	TRBV15	-
TGTGCCAGCAGTACGACAGGGAGGACTAATGAAAAACTGTTTTTT	CASSTTGRTNEKLFF	TRBD1	TRBJ1-4	TRBV7-9	-
TGTGCCAGCTCGGAGATAATAGATACGCAGTATTTT	CASSEIIDTQYF	-	TRBJ2-3	TRBV2	-
TGCGCCAGCACCGGGACAGACCAAAACAAAGCTTTCTTT	CASTGTDQNKAFF	TRBD1	TRBJ1-1	TRBV5-1	-
TGTGCCAGTAGATCCCTAGGCCCGCGGGGTGAGCAGTTCTTC	CASRSLGPRGEQFF	-	TRBJ2-1	TRBV19	-
TGTGCCAGCACCACTACTTCCAGGGCGAACACTGAAGCTTTCTTT	CASTTTSRANTEAFF	-	TRBJ1-1	TRBV7-6	once
TGTGCCAGCAGCGCAGGGACTAGCGGGGCTCTCACAGATACGCAGTATTTT	CASSAGTSGALTDTQYF	TRBD2	TRBJ2-3	TRBV7-9	once